This TCR beta chain was found in a study of blood T cell repertoires in COVID-19. Across the whole study: PBMCs, B-cell-depleted T cells, or T cells were the source of the cDNA or gDNA that made up the material.

Sequencing used immunoSEQ multiplex PCR; TCRdb keeps in-frame clones, though not all of them. The data contain approximately 150,000 clones, 70% to 85% of them singletons. In germline, CDR1 is SGHVS, CDR2 FQNEAQ. The CDR3 contains 16 residues. Losses at the gene ends were 1 base for V and 6 bases for J; bases not matched to a gene: 5. This TCR derives from an elderly woman with acute or convalescent COVID-19. The chain is built from TRBV7-8 and TRBJ2-1; 11 bases line up with TRBD2. Specimen: peripheral blood. The chain's CDR3 is CASSLGVAGGLNEQFF. The CDR3 nucleotides read TGTGCCAGCAGCTTAGGGGTAGCGGGGGGGCTCAATGAGCAGTTCTTC.